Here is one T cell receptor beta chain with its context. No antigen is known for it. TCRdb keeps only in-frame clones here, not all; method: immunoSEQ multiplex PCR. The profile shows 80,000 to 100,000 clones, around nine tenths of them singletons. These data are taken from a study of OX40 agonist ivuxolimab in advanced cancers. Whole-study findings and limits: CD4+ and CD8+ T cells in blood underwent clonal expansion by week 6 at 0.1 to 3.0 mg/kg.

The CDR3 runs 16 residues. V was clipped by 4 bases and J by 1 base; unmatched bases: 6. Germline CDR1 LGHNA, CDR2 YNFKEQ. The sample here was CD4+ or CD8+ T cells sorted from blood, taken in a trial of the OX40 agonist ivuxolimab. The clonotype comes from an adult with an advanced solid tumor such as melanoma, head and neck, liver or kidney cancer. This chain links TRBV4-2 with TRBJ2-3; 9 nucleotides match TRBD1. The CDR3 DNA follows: TGTGCCAGCAGCCCGTCGGGACAGGGAGGCACAGATACGCAGTATTTT. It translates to CASSPSGQGGTDTQYF.